The 5 T cell receptor beta chains given below trace back to one sample, sequenced in a study of T cell responses to AZD1222 COVID-19 vaccine. Sequencing used immunoSEQ multiplex PCR; TCRdb keeps in-frame clones, though not all of them. The data show about 190,000 clones, over 75% seen once. The sample was peripheral blood, taken on day 0 of AZD1222 vaccination. The receptor source for this set is an adult in good health.

The chain employs TRBV2 and TRBJ1-5; 8 bases are shared with TRBD1. The germline V gene has CDR1 SNHLY and CDR2 FYNNEI. The CDR3 loop spans 16 amino acids. V shed 1 base, J shed 2 bases, and the junction held 4 bases outside the gene matches. CDR3 nucleotide sequence: TGTGCCAGCAGTGAAGGGACAGGGTTTCGCAATCAGCCCCAGCATTTT. Amino acid sequence: CASSEGTGFRNQPQHF.

For this clone: Other DNA sequences in the same sample also yield this CDR3. The chain combines TRBV12-3 or TRBV12-4 with TRBJ2-5; no clear D. The V and J ends lost 2 bases and 4 bases respectively, with 2 bases between them. This CDR3 is built from 11 residues. CDR3 coding DNA: TGTGCCAGCAGTTTAACAGAGACCCAGTACTTC. Its protein product is CASSLTETQYF.

V is TRBV27 and J is TRBJ1-2; D gene ambiguous. The germline V and J ends were trimmed by 2 bases and 1 base, with 14 bases remaining between them. The CDR3 has 16 amino acids. Germline V lookup: CDR1 MNHEY, CDR2 SMNVEV (reference sequence). The CDR3 sequence is CASSLAGTSHNYGYTF. DNA for the CDR3: TGTGCCAGCAGTTTAGCAGGAACGTCCCATAACTATGGCTACACCTTC.

The chain has TRBV4-1 and TRBJ1-1; D not resolved. Deletions cut 0 bases from V and 1 base from J, with 12 bases between. The germline V gene encodes CDR1 MGHRA and CDR2 YSYEKL. This CDR3 is built from 16 residues. The CDR3 DNA sequence: TGCGCCAGCAGCCAAGAATATAGTCGAGGGAACACTGAAGCTTTCTTT. Its protein product is CASSQEYSRGNTEAFF.

The genes are TRBV24-1 and TRBJ2-3; D not certain. In germline, CDR1 is KGHDR, CDR2 SFDVKD. This CDR3 region has 12 residues. Trimming left V 9 bases short and J 3 bases short, with 9 bases between. CDR3 amino acids: CATGQETDTQYF. CDR3 nucleotides: TGTGCCACCGGGCAGGAGACAGATACGCAGTATTTT.